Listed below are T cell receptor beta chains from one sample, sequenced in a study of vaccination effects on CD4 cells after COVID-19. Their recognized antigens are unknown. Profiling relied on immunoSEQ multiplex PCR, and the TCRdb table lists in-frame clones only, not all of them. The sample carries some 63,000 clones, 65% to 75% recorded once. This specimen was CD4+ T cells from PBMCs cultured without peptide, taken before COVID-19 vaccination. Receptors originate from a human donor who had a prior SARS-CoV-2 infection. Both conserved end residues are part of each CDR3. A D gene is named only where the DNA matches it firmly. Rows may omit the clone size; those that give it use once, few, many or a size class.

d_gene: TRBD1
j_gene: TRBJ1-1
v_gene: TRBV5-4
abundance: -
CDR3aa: CASRSDRVSNTEAFF
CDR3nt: TGTGCCAGCAGGTCGGACAGGGTTTCGAACACTGAAGCTTTCTTT

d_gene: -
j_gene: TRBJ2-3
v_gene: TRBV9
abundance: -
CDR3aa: CASSVGASAADTQYF
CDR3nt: TGTGCCAGCAGCGTAGGGGCTAGCGCTGCAGATACGCAGTATTTT

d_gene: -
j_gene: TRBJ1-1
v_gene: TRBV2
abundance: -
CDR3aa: CASSEFLWDTSEAFF
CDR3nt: TGTGCCAGCAGTGAGTTTTTATGGGACACCTCTGAAGCTTTCTTT

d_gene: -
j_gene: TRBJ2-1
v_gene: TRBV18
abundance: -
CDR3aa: CASSPAGGTHTGRSEQFF
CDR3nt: TGTGCCAGCTCACCAGCTGGGGGGACCCATACCGGAAGGAGTGAGCAGTTCTTC

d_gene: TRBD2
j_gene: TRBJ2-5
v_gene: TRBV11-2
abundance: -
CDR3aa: CASSLERLPAGGVQETQYF
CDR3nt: TGTGCCAGCAGCTTGGAACGCCTCCCAGCGGGAGGGGTCCAAGAGACCCAGTACTTC

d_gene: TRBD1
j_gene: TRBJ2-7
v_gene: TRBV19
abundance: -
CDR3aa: CASSPLTGGAADEQYF
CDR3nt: TGTGCCAGTAGTCCCCTGACAGGGGGCGCAGCTGATGAGCAGTACTTC

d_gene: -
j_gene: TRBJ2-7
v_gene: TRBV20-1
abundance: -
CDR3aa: CSASQDGPIYEQYF
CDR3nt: TGCAGTGCTAGTCAGGACGGACCTATCTACGAGCAGTACTTC

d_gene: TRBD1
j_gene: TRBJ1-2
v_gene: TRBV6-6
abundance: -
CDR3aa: CASKLTGDNYGYTF
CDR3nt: TGTGCCAGCAAGTTGACAGGGGATAACTATGGCTACACCTTC

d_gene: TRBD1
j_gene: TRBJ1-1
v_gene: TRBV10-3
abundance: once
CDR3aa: CAVRRTGAEAFF
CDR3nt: TGTGCCGTCCGTCGGACAGGGGCTGAAGCTTTCTTT

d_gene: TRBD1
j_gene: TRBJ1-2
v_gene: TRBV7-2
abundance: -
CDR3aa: CASSPDRGRLYGYTF
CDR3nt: TGTGCCAGCAGCCCGGACAGGGGCCGCCTTTATGGCTACACCTTC

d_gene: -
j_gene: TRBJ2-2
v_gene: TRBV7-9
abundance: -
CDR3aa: CASSSTSGRTNTGELFF
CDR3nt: TGTGCCAGCAGCTCCACGTCGGGCAGAACGAACACCGGGGAGCTGTTTTTT

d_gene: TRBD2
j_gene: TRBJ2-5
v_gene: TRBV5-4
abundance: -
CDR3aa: CASSSTSGGSGETQYF
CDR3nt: TGTGCCAGCAGCAGCACTAGCGGGGGCTCGGGAGAGACCCAGTACTTC

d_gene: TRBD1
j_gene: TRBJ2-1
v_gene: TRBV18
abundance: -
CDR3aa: CASSPRRGNEQFF
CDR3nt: TGTGCCAGCTCACCTCGCAGGGGGAATGAGCAGTTCTTC

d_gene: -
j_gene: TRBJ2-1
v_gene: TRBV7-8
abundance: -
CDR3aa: CASSLGLLPNNEQFF
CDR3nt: TGTGCCAGCAGCTTGGGACTCCTCCCCAACAATGAGCAGTTCTTC

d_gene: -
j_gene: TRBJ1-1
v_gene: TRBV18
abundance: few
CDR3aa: CASSPKGGANTEAFF
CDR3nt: TGTGCCAGCTCACCAAAGGGTGGGGCGAACACTGAAGCTTTCTTT

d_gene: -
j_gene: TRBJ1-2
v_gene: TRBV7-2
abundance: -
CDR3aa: CASMPQAGTFSGYTF
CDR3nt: TGTGCCAGCATGCCACAAGCCGGGACGTTCTCTGGCTACACCTTC

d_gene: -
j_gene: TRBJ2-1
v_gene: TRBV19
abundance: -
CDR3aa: CASSIVAADNEQFF
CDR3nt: TGTGCCAGTAGTATAGTAGCGGCCGACAATGAGCAGTTCTTC

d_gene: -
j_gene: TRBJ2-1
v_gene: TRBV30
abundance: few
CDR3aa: CAWTGVGDEQFF
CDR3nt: TGTGCCTGGACTGGTGTGGGAGATGAGCAGTTCTTC

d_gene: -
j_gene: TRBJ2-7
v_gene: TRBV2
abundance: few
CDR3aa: CASSYGTAREQYF
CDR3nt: TGTGCCAGCAGTTACGGGACGGCGCGCGAGCAGTACTTC

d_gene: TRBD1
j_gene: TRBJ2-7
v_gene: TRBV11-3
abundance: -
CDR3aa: CASTRQGAIYEQYF
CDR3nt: TGTGCCAGCACAAGACAGGGGGCTATCTACGAGCAGTACTTC

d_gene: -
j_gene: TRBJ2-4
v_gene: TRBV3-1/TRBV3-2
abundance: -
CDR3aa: CASSQEWGAKYF
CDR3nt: TGTGCCAGCAGCCAAGAGTGGGGGGCGAAGTACTTC

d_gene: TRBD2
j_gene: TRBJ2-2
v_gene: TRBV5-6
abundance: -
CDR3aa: CASSPGGGDTGELFF
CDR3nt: TGTGCCAGCAGCCCCGGCGGGGGGGACACCGGGGAGCTGTTTTTT

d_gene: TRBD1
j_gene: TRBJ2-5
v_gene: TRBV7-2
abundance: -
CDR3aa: CASSLGAGDRGLETQYF
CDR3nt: TGTGCCAGCAGCTTAGGGGCGGGGGACAGGGGGCTCGAGACCCAGTACTTC

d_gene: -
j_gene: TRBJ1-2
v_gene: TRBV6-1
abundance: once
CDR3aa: CASSEAGSDYGYTF
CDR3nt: TGTGCCAGCAGTGAAGCCGGGTCCGACTATGGCTACACCTTC

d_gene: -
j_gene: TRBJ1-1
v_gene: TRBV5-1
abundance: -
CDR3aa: CASSFGSTEAFF
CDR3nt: TGCGCCAGCAGCTTTGGAAGTACTGAAGCTTTCTTT

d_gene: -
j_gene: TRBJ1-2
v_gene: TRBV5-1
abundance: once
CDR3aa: CASSPGRGGDGYTF
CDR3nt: TGCGCCAGCAGTCCGGGGAGGGGAGGAGACGGCTACACCTTC

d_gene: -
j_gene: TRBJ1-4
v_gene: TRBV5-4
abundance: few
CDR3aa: CASSPGGATNEKLFF
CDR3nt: TGTGCCAGCAGCCCCGGCGGAGCGACTAATGAAAAACTGTTTTTT

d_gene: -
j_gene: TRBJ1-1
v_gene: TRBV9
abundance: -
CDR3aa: CASSSTTGSTEAFF
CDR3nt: TGTGCCAGCAGCTCCACAACAGGGAGCACTGAAGCTTTCTTT

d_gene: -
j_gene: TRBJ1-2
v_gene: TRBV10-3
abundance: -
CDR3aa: CAIKISGGADGYTF
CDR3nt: TGTGCCATCAAGATTTCTGGGGGCGCGGATGGCTACACCTTC

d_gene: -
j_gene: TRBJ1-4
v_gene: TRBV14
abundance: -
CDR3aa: CASSQDWGKLFF
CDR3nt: TGTGCCAGCAGCCAAGATTGGGGGAAACTGTTTTTT

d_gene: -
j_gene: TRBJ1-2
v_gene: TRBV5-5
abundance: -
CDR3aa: CASSHVPRGQEGSAAYTF
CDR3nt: TGTGCCAGCAGCCACGTCCCACGGGGCCAGGAGGGCTCAGCGGCTTACACCTTC

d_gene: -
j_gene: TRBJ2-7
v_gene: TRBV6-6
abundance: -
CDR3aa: CASSGLRGPNEQYF
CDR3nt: TGTGCCAGCAGTGGACTCCGCGGTCCGAACGAGCAGTACTTC

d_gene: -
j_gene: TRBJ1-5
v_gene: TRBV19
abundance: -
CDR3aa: CASSSRRLYSNQPQHF
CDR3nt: TGTGCCAGTAGTTCGAGACGGCTTTATAGCAATCAGCCCCAGCATTTT

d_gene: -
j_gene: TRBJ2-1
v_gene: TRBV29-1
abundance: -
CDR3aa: CSVGEGGGFEQFF
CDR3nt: TGCAGCGTTGGGGAAGGAGGTGGGTTTGAGCAGTTCTTC

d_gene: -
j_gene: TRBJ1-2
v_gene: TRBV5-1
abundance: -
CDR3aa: CASSREGTDYGYTF
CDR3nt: TGCGCCAGCAGCCGGGAGGGGACTGACTACGGCTACACCTTC

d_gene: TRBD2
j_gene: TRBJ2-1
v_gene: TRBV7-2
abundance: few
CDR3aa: CASSLDGLGGTYNEQFF
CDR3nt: TGTGCCAGCAGCTTAGATGGTCTGGGAGGGACCTACAATGAGCAGTTCTTC

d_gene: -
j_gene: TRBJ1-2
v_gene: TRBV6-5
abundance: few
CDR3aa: CASRLGTAVYGYTF
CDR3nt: TGTGCCAGCAGGCTGGGGACGGCTGTTTATGGCTACACCTTC

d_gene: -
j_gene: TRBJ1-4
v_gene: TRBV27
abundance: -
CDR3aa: CASSSFGFFGSNNEKLFF
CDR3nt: TGTGCCAGCAGTTCGTTCGGTTTTTTCGGGAGTAATAATGAAAAACTGTTTTTT

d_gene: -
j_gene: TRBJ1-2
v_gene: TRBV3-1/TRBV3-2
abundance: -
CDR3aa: CASSQAPADYGYTF
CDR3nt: TGTGCCAGCAGCCAAGCACCGGCGGACTATGGCTACACCTTC

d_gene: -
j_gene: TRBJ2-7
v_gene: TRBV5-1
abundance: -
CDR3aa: CASSASASSYEQYF
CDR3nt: TGCGCCAGCAGCGCTAGCGCAAGCTCCTACGAGCAGTACTTC

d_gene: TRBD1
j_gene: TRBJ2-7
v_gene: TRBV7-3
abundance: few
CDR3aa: CASSPGQGYEQYF
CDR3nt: TGTGCCAGCAGTCCGGGACAGGGCTACGAGCAGTACTTC

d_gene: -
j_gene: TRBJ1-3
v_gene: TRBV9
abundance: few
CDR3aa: CASSANYRGTIYF
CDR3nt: TGTGCCAGCAGCGCCAACTACCGGGGAACCATATATTTT

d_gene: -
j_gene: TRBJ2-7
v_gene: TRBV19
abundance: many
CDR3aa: CASSRAAPSYEQYF
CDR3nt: TGTGCCAGTAGCCGGGCCGCTCCATCCTACGAGCAGTACTTC

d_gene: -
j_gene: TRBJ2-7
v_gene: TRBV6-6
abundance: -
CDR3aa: CASSYSGVYEQYF
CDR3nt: TGTGCCAGCAGTTACTCGGGGGTTTACGAGCAGTACTTC

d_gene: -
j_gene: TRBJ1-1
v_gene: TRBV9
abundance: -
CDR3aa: CASSVGSWNTEAFF
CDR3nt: TGTGCCAGCAGCGTAGGCAGTTGGAACACTGAAGCTTTCTTT

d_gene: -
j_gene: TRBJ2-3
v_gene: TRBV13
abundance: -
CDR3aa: CASSLGQRTDTQYF
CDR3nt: TGTGCCAGCAGCTTAGGTCAGAGGACAGATACGCAGTATTTT

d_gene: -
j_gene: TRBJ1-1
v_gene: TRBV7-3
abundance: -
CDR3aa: CASSLFGGVNTEAFF
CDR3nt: TGTGCCAGCAGCTTATTTGGAGGCGTCAACACTGAAGCTTTCTTT

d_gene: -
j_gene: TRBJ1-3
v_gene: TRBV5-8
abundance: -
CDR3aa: CASSWVVGNTIYF
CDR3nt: TGTGCCAGCAGCTGGGTGGTCGGGAACACCATATATTTT

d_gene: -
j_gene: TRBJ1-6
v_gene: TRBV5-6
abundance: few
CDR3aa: CASSLWGGVWNSPLHF
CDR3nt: TGTGCCAGCAGCTTGTGGGGTGGGGTCTGGAATTCACCCCTCCACTTT

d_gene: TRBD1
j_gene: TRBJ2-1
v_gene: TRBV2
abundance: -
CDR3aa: CASGERDREYNEQFF
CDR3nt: TGTGCCAGCGGTGAAAGGGACAGGGAGTACAATGAGCAGTTCTTC

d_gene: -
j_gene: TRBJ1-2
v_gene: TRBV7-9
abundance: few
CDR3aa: CASSPRVDYGYTF
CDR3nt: TGTGCCAGCAGCCCAAGAGTGGACTATGGCTACACCTTC

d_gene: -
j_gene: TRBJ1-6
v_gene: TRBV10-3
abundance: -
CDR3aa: CAISVSGSGNSPLHF
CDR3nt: TGTGCCATCAGTGTTTCGGGATCGGGTAATTCACCCCTCCACTTT

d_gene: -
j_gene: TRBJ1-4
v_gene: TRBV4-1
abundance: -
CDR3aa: CASSQDPSDAPEKLFF
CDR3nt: TGCGCCAGCAGCCAAGATCCCTCGGACGCTCCTGAAAAACTGTTTTTT

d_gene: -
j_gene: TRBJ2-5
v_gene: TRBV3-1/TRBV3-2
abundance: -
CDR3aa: CASSQVAGLQETQYF
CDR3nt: TGTGCCAGCAGCCAAGTCGCAGGGCTCCAAGAGACCCAGTACTTC

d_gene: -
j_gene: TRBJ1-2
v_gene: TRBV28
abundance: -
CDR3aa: CASSFQGKGYTF
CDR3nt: TGTGCCAGCAGTTTTCAGGGGAAAGGCTACACCTTC

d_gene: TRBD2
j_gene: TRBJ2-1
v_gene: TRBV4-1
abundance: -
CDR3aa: CASSQRAGVHSYNEQFF
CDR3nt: TGCGCCAGCAGCCAAAGAGCGGGGGTGCACTCCTACAATGAGCAGTTCTTC

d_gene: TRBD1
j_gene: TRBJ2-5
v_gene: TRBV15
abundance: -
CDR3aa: CATSREIFGQGTQTQYF
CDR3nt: TGTGCCACCAGCAGAGAGATTTTTGGACAGGGGACGCAGACCCAGTACTTC

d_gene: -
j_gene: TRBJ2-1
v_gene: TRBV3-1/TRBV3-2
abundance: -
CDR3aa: CASSQQTVDEQFF
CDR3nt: TGTGCCAGCAGCCAACAGACCGTCGATGAGCAGTTCTTC

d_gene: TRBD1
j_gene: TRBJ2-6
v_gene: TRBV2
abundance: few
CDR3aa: CASRDRGSWANVLTF
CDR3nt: TGTGCCAGCAGGGACAGGGGTTCGTGGGCCAACGTCCTGACTTTC

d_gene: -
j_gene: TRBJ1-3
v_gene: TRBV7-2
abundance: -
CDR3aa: CASSETYHSGNTIYF
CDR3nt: TGTGCCAGCAGCGAAACATACCACTCTGGAAACACCATATATTTT